This TCR beta chain comes out of a study of T cell responses to AZD1222 COVID-19 vaccine. Study-wide results and caveats: The donor group comprised mostly white British people and more females; the analysis possibly underestimated clonal diversity. After two AZD1222 doses, spike-specific TCR breadth and depth rose versus day 0.

Germline CDR1 and CDR2: LGHDT and YNNKEL (reference sequence). Trimming cost V 2 bases and J 4 bases; bases outside gene matches: 7. The CDR3 is 16 amino acids. Comment on this clone: Its antigen is unidentified.

Profiling relied on immunoSEQ multiplex PCR, and the TCRdb table lists in-frame clones only, not all of them. The profile shows approximately 99,000 clones, roughly 87% of them singletons. The sequenced sample was peripheral blood, obtained on day 0 of AZD1222 vaccination. The sequence came from an adult in good health. The chain recombines TRBV3-1 (or the pseudogene TRBV3-2) with TRBJ1-5, with 8 bases matching TRBD1. CDR3 sequence: CASSQRGTGGNQPQHF. As DNA, the CDR3 is TGTGCCAGCAGCCAACGGGGGACAGGAGGAAATCAGCCCCAGCATTTT.